What follows are 10 T cell receptor beta chains derived from one specimen sequenced in a study of blood T cell repertoires in COVID-19. Profiled with immunoSEQ multiplex PCR; TCRdb holds only in-frame clones, not every one. The profile shows roughly 150,000 clones, around 90% of them singletons. Material for sequencing was peripheral blood. The receptor source for this set is a man aged 60-69 years with acute or convalescent COVID-19.

This sequence joins TRBV29-1 and TRBJ2-7, with TRBD1 matching 7 bases. From germline, CDR1 is SQVTM and CDR2 ANQGSEA. CDR3 length equals 17 residues. Trimming removed 4 bases from V and 0 bases from J; junction bases left unmatched: 15. The CDR3 DNA reads as TGCAGCGTTGGAATTGGCAGGGGGAATCGTCTCTCCTACGAGCAGTACTTC. Translation gives CSVGIGRGNRLSYEQYF.

This clone was recorded only once. This rearrangement joins TRBV6-4 to TRBJ1-2; 10 bases are shared with TRBD1. Germline V CDR1 and CDR2: MRHNA, SNTAGT. Losses at the gene ends were 2 bases for V and 11 bases for J; bases not matched to a gene: 8. This CDR3 is 14 amino acids long. The DNA for the CDR3 is TGTGCCAGCAGTGACATCGCGGGACAGGGGTCGTACACCTTC. Encoded protein: CASSDIAGQGSYTF.

CDR3 in DNA: TGTGCCAGCAGCTTACTCACTGAAGCTTTCTTT. Translation gives CASSLLTEAFF. The genes are TRBV7-2 and TRBJ1-1; D is unclear. This CDR3 spans 11 amino acids. Between the trimmed V and J ends, which lost 2 bases and 4 bases, there was a span of 2 bases. CDR1 is SGHTA, CDR2 FQGNSA, per germline.

J is TRBJ1-4 and V is TRBV5-1; 9 bases map to TRBD1. The CDR3 consists of 14 residues. The germline CDR1 and CDR2 sequences are SGHRS and YFSETQ. J lost 6 bases, V lost 0 bases, and 0 bases had no gene match. The DNA of the CDR3 is TGCGCCAGCAGCTTGGACAGGGGGCATGAAAAACTGTTTTTT. As protein: CASSLDRGHEKLFF.

V gene TRBV11-2 combines with J gene TRBJ2-5; D might be TRBD1 (6 bases). Trimming shortened V by 6 bases and J by 1 base, and 12 bases separated the two germline ends. Germline CDR1 is SGHAT and CDR2 is FQNNGV. There are 14 residues in the CDR3. The CDR3 sequence: CASREQGFQETQYF. The CDR3 DNA is TGTGCCAGCAGGGAACAGGGTTTCCAAGAGACCCAGTACTTC.

V and J are TRBV19 and TRBJ1-2; 9 positions agree with TRBD1. This CDR3 region has 13 residues. Germline lookup yields CDR1 LNHDA and CDR2 SQIVND (reference sequence). Trimming removed 4 bases from V and 8 bases from J; junction bases left unmatched: 5. CDR3 loop: CASSRGQGRGYTF. The CDR3 nucleotides read TGTGCCAGTAGTAGGGGACAGGGCCGGGGCTACACCTTC. Full variable domain (remainder filled in from reference TRBV19 and TRBJ1-2): DGGITQSPKYLFRKEGQNVTLSCEQNLNHDAMYWYRQDPGQGLRLIYYSQIVNDFQKGDIAEGYSVSREKKESFPLTVTSAQKNPTAFYLCASSRGQGRGYTFGSGTRLTVV.

The chain links TRBV7-9 to TRBJ1-4; the match to TRBD1 covers 9 bases. The V gene end was trimmed by 2 bases and the J gene end by 4 bases; junction bases not matched to a gene: 8. CDR1 SEHNR and CDR2 FQNEAQ come from the germline V gene (reference sequence). The CDR3 spans 17 residues. DNA for the CDR3: TGTGCCAGCAGCTTAAGAGGACAGGGGCATTATAATGAAAAACTGTTTTTT. This codes for CASSLRGQGHYNEKLFF.

The chain employs TRBV14 and TRBJ2-5, with D unresolved. V lost 6 bases, J lost 1 base, and 6 bases lay in between. This CDR3 region has 12 residues. Germline loops: CDR1 SGHDN, CDR2 FVKESK. The CDR3 sequence is CASSYSQETQYF. In DNA, the CDR3 is TGTGCCAGCAGTTACAGCCAAGAGACCCAGTACTTC.

The DNA of the CDR3 is TGTGCCAGCAGCCCCGATCCCTGGACAGGGGGGTACACTGAAGCTTTCTTT. Translating gives CASSPDPWTGGYTEAFF. The chain combines TRBV7-6 with TRBJ1-1; 10 bases line up with TRBD1. The J segment lost 3 bases and the V segment lost 5 bases, leaving 12 bases of the junction unmatched. CDR1 is SGHVS, CDR2 FNYEAQ, per germline. There are 17 residues in the CDR3.

The V and J genes are TRBV4-1 and TRBJ2-7; 7 bases fit TRBD1. This CDR3 spans 14 amino acids. Germline lookup yields CDR1 MGHRA and CDR2 YSYEKL. The junction had 5 bases not matched to a gene; V was cut back by 4 bases and J by 2 bases. The CDR3 DNA is TGCGCCAGCAGCCTCCAACAGGGGACCTACGAGCAGTACTTC. Encoded protein: CASSLQQGTYEQYF.